The 5 T cell receptor beta chains listed next were all sequenced from one sample in a study of shared clonotypes between healthy human individuals. Repertoires were generated with immunoSEQ multiplex PCR, while TCRdb's copy carries only in-frame clones and drops some. This sample yields some 1.5 million clones, of which around 95% are seen a single time; 0.95% to 1.5% belongs to the top ten. Sequencing was done on a sample of naive CD4+ T cells sorted from blood. Subset given: CD45RA+ positively selected. The receptor source for this set is a man younger than 40 in good health.

The V gene is TRBV5-4, the J gene TRBJ2-2, with D uncertain. This CDR3 is built from 14 residues. The V and J ends lost 4 bases and 6 bases respectively, with 13 bases between them. The V gene's germline CDR1 is SGHNT and CDR2 YYREEE (reference sequence). The CDR3 is CASSHVGRSGELFF. In DNA, the CDR3 is TGTGCCAGCAGCCACGTAGGACGGTCCGGGGAGCTGTTTTTT.

This rearrangement joins TRBV14 to TRBJ2-1; 7 bases are a match to TRBD1. The CDR3 is made up of 17 amino acids. The germline CDR1 and CDR2 sequences are SGHDN and FVKESK. V lost 1 base to trimming and J lost 2 bases; unmatched junction nucleotides: 8. The CDR3 reads CASSQGTGRSAYNEQFF. CDR3 nucleotide sequence: TGTGCCAGCAGCCAAGGGACAGGCCGGAGCGCCTACAATGAGCAGTTCTTC.

The table lists this clone with a count of one. The gene calls are TRBV7-6 and TRBJ2-7, with D perhaps being TRBD1 or TRBD2 (5 bases each). V was shortened by 2 bases and J by 5 bases, with 10 bases between the two germline ends. The CDR3 totals 13 residues. Germline V lookup: CDR1 SGHVS, CDR2 FNYEAQ. The chain's CDR3 is CASSLSGRDEQYF. The CDR3 DNA is TGTGCCAGCAGCTTATCGGGGCGAGACGAGCAGTACTTC.

The V call is TRBV28, the J call TRBJ1-5; 8 bases line up with TRBD1. The CDR3 consists of 15 residues. Looked up from germline, CDR1 is MDHEN and CDR2 is SYDVKM. J gave up 4 bases and V 3 bases, and 5 bases lay outside the gene matches. CDR3 bases: TGTGCCAGCAGTTTGACAGGGGCATGGAATCAGCCCCAGCATTTT. Encoded protein: CASSLTGAWNQPQHF.

This clone was seen more than once but under ten times. The rearrangement joins TRBV2 to TRBJ2-7; no clear D. V was trimmed by 5 bases and J by 4 bases, leaving 9 bases between them. The CDR3 runs to 12 residues. Germline V gene lookup returns CDR1 SNHLY and CDR2 FYNNEI. The CDR3 DNA sequence: TGTGCCAGCAGTACGACCGATTACGAGCAGTACTTC. It translates to CASSTTDYEQYF.